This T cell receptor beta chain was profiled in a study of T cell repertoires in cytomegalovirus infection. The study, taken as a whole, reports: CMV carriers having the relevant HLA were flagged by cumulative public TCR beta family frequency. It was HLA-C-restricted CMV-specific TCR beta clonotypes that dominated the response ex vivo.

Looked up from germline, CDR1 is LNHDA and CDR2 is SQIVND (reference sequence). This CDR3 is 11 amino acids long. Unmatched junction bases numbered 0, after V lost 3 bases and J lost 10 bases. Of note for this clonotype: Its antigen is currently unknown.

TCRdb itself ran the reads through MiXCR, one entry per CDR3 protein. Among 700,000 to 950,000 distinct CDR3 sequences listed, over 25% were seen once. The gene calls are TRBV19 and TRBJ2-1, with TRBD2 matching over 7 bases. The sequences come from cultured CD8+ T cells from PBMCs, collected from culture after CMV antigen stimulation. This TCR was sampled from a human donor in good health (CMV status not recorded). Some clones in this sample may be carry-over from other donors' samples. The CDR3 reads CASSMGGEQFF. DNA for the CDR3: TGTGCCAGTAGTATGGGAGGGGAGCAGTTCTTC.